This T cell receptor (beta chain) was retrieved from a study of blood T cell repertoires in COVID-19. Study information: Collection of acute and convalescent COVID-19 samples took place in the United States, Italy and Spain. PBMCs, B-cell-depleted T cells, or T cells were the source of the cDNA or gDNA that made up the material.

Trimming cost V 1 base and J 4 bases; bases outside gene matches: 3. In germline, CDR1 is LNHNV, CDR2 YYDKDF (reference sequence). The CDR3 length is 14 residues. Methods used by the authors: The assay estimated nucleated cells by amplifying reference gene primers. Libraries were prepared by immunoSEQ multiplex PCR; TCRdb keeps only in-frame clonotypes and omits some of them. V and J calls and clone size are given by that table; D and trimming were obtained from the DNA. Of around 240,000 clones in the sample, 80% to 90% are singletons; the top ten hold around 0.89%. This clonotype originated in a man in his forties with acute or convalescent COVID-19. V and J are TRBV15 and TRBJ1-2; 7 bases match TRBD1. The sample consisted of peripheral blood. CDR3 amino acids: CATSRGGGSYGYTF. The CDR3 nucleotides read TGTGCCACCAGCAGAGGAGGGGGCTCCTATGGCTACACCTTC.